This TCR beta chain stems from a study of blood T cell repertoires in COVID-19. Across the whole study: Sources were T cells, B-cell-depleted T cells, or PBMCs; the material itself was cDNA or gDNA.

With V trimmed by 1 base and J by 8 bases, 6 bases remained unmatched. Germline V lookup: CDR1 MGHRA, CDR2 YSYEKL. This CDR3 is 15 amino acids long. As originally analysed: Estimated nucleated cell counts came from reference gene primer amplification. Libraries were prepared by immunoSEQ multiplex PCR; TCRdb keeps only in-frame clonotypes and omits some of them. Clone size and the V and J calls come from that table; the DNA yielded D and trimming. The sample lists around 250,000 clones; around four fifths were seen once. The V and J genes are TRBV4-1 and TRBJ2-3; 10 bases match TRBD2. Sequencing used peripheral blood. This TCR was recovered from a man in his 60s who had recovered from COVID-19. The CDR3 region is CASSQVSGGAATQYF. The CDR3 DNA is TGCGCCAGCAGCCAAGTAAGCGGGGGGGCGGCTACGCAGTATTTT.